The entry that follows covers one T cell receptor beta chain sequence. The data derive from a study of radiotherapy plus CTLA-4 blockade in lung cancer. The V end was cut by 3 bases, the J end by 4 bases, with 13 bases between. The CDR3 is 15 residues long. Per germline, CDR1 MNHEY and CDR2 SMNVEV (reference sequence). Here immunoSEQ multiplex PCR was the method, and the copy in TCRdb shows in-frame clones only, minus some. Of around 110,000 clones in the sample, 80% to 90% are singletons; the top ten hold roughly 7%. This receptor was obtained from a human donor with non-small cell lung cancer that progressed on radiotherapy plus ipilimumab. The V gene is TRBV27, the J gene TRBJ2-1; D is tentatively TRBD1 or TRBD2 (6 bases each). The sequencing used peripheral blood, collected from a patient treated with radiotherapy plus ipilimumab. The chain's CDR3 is CASSLARGVYNEQFF. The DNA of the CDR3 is TGTGCCAGCAGTTTGGCTAGGGGGGTTTACAATGAGCAGTTCTTC.